A single sample is the source of the 10 T cell receptor beta chains below, sequenced in a study of shared clonotypes between healthy human individuals. The assay was immunoSEQ multiplex PCR, and TCRdb's table has in-frame clones only and misses some. Here the sample spans millions of clones, about 95% being singletons. CD8 cells regarded as naive lacked CD45RO, were positively chosen for CCR7, and omitted terminally differentiated effector memory CD45RA+ cells. Sequencing was done on a sample of naive CD8+ T cells sorted from blood. The receptor source for this set is a man aged 18 to 29 in good health.

In the case of this clone: The identical CDR3 is also encoded by other nucleotide sequences in the sample. DNA of the CDR3: TGTGCCAGTACCCCTCGCGGCGGCTCCTACGAGCAGTACTTC. Encoded protein: CASTPRGGSYEQYF. This sequence joins TRBV19 and TRBJ2-7; D gene uncertain. The CDR3 spans 14 residues. Germline values: CDR1 LNHDA, CDR2 SQIVND (reference sequence). Trimming left V 7 bases short and J 0 bases short, with 13 bases between.

The chain recombines TRBV5-1 with TRBJ2-1; 10 positions agree with TRBD2. CDR1 SGHRS and CDR2 YFSETQ come from the germline V gene. CDR3 length: 15 residues. Trimming at V came to 4 bases and at J to 12 bases, leaving 13 bases not matched to a gene. The CDR3 region is CASSLSGTSEPRQFF. The CDR3 DNA reads as TGCGCCAGCAGCCTCTCCGGGACTAGCGAGCCACGGCAGTTCTTC.

This chain uses TRBV10-3 with TRBJ2-1; D assignment may be TRBD1 or TRBD2 (5 bases each). The CDR3 spans 12 residues. Per the germline V gene, CDR1 is ENHRY and CDR2 is SYGVKD. Between the trimmed V and J ends, which lost 10 bases and 9 bases, there was a span of 16 bases. CDR3 sequence (DNA): TGTGCCACTTGGGACCCCGATGGTGAGCAGTTCTTC. The encoded protein is CATWDPDGEQFF.

The chain recombines TRBV6-1 with TRBJ2-7; D is possibly TRBD2 (5 bases). There are 11 residues in the CDR3. Germline assignment: CDR1 MNHNS and CDR2 SASEGT. CDR3 loop: CVAGNSYEQYF. CDR3 bases: TGTGTGGCGGGCAACTCCTACGAGCAGTACTTC.

V usage is TRBV7-9 and J usage is TRBJ2-2, with D tentatively TRBD1 or TRBD2 (6 bases each). Germline CDR1 SEHNR, CDR2 FQNEAQ (reference sequence). The CDR3 consists of 19 residues. Trimming pared 2 bases from V and 1 base from J, leaving 20 bases between. The CDR3 loop is CASSLSRGRDWKNTGELFF. The CDR3 DNA sequence: TGTGCCAGCAGCTTATCCAGGGGTCGGGACTGGAAGAACACCGGGGAGCTGTTTTTT.

The rearrangement joins TRBV9 to TRBJ2-1; 12 nucleotides align to TRBD2. V was clipped by 4 bases and J by 9 bases; unmatched bases: 11. The CDR3 consists of 16 residues. CDR1 and CDR2 from the germline V gene are SGDLS and YYNGEE. CDR3 in amino acids: CASSSTGLAGILEQFF. The CDR3 nucleotides are TGTGCCAGCAGCTCCACCGGACTAGCGGGGATTCTTGAGCAGTTCTTC.

CDR3 sequence reads: CASSRAPRGDTQYF. The CDR3 DNA follows: TGTGCCAGCAGCCGGGCCCCTCGCGGAGATACGCAGTATTTT. The chain couples TRBV7-6 to TRBJ2-3, with no clear D. V was cut by 5 bases and J by 5 bases, with 14 bases left in between. The germline gives CDR1 SGHVS, CDR2 FNYEAQ. CDR3 length equals 14 residues.

The V and J genes are TRBV4-1 and TRBJ2-3; no clear D gene. Germline V lookup: CDR1 MGHRA, CDR2 YSYEKL. This CDR3 spans 13 amino acids. Trimming stripped 5 bases from V and 4 bases from J, with 10 bases between. CDR3 coding DNA: TGCGCCAGCAGCGACGGCAACTCAGATACGCAGTATTTT. Translation: CASSDGNSDTQYF.

The chain couples TRBV9 to TRBJ2-7, with D unresolved. Germline-derived CDR1 and CDR2 are SGDLS and YYNGEE. The CDR3 runs to 15 residues. V dropped 4 bases and J dropped 5 bases, with 19 bases sitting between them. CDR3 coding DNA: TGTGCCAGCAGCCCGTCGCTTGGCTTATTCGACGAGCAGTACTTC. Translated: CASSPSLGLFDEQYF.

V gene TRBV18 combines with J gene TRBJ2-7; D is possibly TRBD2 (7 bases). The CDR3 extends over 16 amino acids. V was pared by 2 bases and J by 2 bases, with 16 bases between. Looked up from germline, CDR1 is KGHSH and CDR2 is LQKENI. Here the CDR3 DNA reads TGTGCCAGCTCACCATTCCGGGGGGCGGGCGCCTACGAGCAGTACTTC. Translation gives CASSPFRGAGAYEQYF.